Each of the 20 T cell receptor beta chains below was sequenced from the same sample in a study of T cell repertoires in cytomegalovirus infection. From the reads, TCRdb called clonotypes with MiXCR, one entry per CDR3 protein. The table includes hundreds of thousands of distinct CDR3 sequences, around 32% detected once. These receptors have no identified antigens. The sample here was cultured CD8+ T cells from PBMCs, taken from culture after CMV antigen stimulation. These receptors all stem from a human donor in good health (CMV status not recorded). Some clones in this sample may be carry-over from other donors' samples.

This clonotype was seen a handful of times. The V and J genes are TRBV6-1 and TRBJ1-2; 7 nucleotides align to TRBD1. CDR3 length: 15 residues. J was trimmed by 7 bases and V by 0 bases; bases with no gene match: 8. Germline CDR1 MNHNS, CDR2 SASEGT. Here the CDR3 reads CASSEARGGRSGYTF. The CDR3 DNA follows: TGTGCCAGCAGTGAAGCGCGAGGGGGCAGGTCTGGCTACACCTTC.

This clonotype was seen only a few times. This chain links TRBV27 with TRBJ2-4; D possibly corresponds to TRBD1 (5 bases). The CDR3 is made up of 17 amino acids. The germline V gene has CDR1 MNHEY and CDR2 SMNVEV (reference sequence). Trimming removed 1 base from V and 2 bases from J, with 15 bases in between. CDR3 sequence reads: CASSLLPGKGSKNIQYF. DNA for the CDR3: TGTGCCAGCAGTTTATTACCTGGGAAGGGGTCCAAAAACATTCAGTACTTC.

This clonotype has only a few counts. This sequence joins TRBV6-2 or TRBV6-3 and TRBJ2-2; weak D call: TRBD1 (5 bases). The CDR3 loop spans 15 amino acids. Trimming pared 7 bases from V and 0 bases from J, leaving 12 bases between. CDR1 MNHEY and CDR2 SVGEGT come from the germline V gene. The chain's CDR3 is CASNKGVANTGELFF. The CDR3 bases are TGTGCCAGCAACAAAGGGGTTGCGAACACCGGGGAGCTGTTTTTT.

This clonotype has only a few counts. J is TRBJ2-1 and V is TRBV6-1; 12 bases align to TRBD2. There are 19 residues in the CDR3. V gave up 1 base and J gave up 4 bases; unmatched junction bases: 11. CDR1 and CDR2 from the germline V gene are MNHNS and SASEGT. The CDR3: CASSEVPSGGAHLYNEQFF. The CDR3 nucleotides are TGTGCCAGCAGTGAAGTCCCTAGCGGGGGGGCCCACCTATACAATGAGCAGTTCTTC.

Many counts were recorded for this clonotype. This rearrangement joins TRBV7-9 to TRBJ2-7; a weak D match, TRBD1 (5 bases). There are 13 residues in the CDR3. V lost 5 bases and J 4 bases, leaving 12 bases between the germline ends. CDR1 is SEHNR and CDR2 is FQNEAQ in the germline V gene (reference sequence). Written as DNA, the CDR3 is TGTGCCAGCAGCCGTACTGACAGTTACGAGCAGTACGTC. It yields the protein CASSRTDSYEQYV.

This clonotype showed up just a few times. The gene calls are TRBV27 and TRBJ1-5; TRBD1 matches 7 bases. CDR3 length: 15 residues. Germline loops: CDR1 MNHEY, CDR2 SMNVEV (reference sequence). J lost 6 bases, V lost 4 bases, and 9 bases had no gene match. The CDR3, as DNA: TGTGCCAGCAGTTCCGGACAGGAGGAGGGTCAGCCCCAGCATTTT. It specifies CASSSGQEEGQPQHF.

The genes are TRBV9 and TRBJ2-3; tentatively, D is TRBD1 or TRBD2 (6 bases each). Germline CDR1 reads SGDLS; CDR2 reads YYNGEE. The CDR3 totals 18 residues. Trimming took off 3 bases at V and 0 bases at J, with 20 bases between the two ends. The CDR3 reads CASSGKDRRDTSTDTQYF. CDR3 bases: TGTGCCAGCAGCGGAAAAGACAGGCGGGATACTAGCACAGATACGCAGTATTTT.

As regards this clonotype: This may arise from a read error, as a much more abundant clone is one base away. The V and J genes are TRBV7-2 and TRBJ2-5; D is unresolved. Germline V CDR1 and CDR2: SGHTA, FQGNSA. The CDR3 contains 13 residues. The V end lost 8 bases, the J end lost 4 bases, and 14 bases lay between the germline ends. The CDR3 region has the DNA TGTGCCAGCGGCGAGAGCCCCGGAGAGACCCAGTACTTC. Its protein is CASGESPGETQYF.

V usage is TRBV11-2 and J usage is TRBJ2-6; D gene uncertain. This CDR3 has 12 amino acids. Trimming left V 8 bases short and J 8 bases short, with 10 bases between. Germline CDR1 is SGHAT and CDR2 is FQNNGV. The CDR3 DNA follows: TGTGCCAGCTCTACCCCTACCAACGTCCTGACTTTC. This sequence encodes CASSTPTNVLTF.

This chain connects TRBV6-1 to TRBJ2-7; 8 nucleotides align to TRBD2. The CDR3 covers 16 residues. The germline CDR1 and CDR2 sequences are MNHNS and SASEGT. V dropped 7 bases and J dropped 1; count of bases not matched to a gene: 12. The CDR3 coding sequence is TGTGCCAGCACCGAGATGGTTGGCGGGGGGTCCTACGAGCAGTACTTC. Translated: CASTEMVGGGSYEQYF.

The chain uses TRBV5-6 and TRBJ1-5, with D uncertain. V was cut by 0 bases and J by 5 bases, with 9 bases left in between. The CDR3 totals 14 residues. Looked up from germline, CDR1 is SGHDT and CDR2 is YYEEEE. The CDR3 sequence: CASSLGSEYQPQHF. CDR3 nucleotides: TGTGCCAGCAGCTTGGGGTCCGAGTATCAGCCCCAGCATTTT.

CDR3 DNA sequence: TGTGCCAACACTGGCGCAGGGGTTGCCGCCTACGAGCAGTACTTC. Its translation: CANTGAGVAAYEQYF. The V and J genes are TRBV12-3 or TRBV12-4 and TRBJ2-7; possibly TRBD1 for D (6 bases). CDR3 length equals 15 residues. V was shortened by 10 bases and J by 2 bases, with 21 bases between the two germline ends.

This clonotype has ten or more counts. The chain carries TRBV7-9 and TRBJ2-5, with TRBD2 matching over 11 bases. V shed 1 base and J 4 bases; nucleotides not matched to a gene: 11. Germline CDR1 reads SEHNR; CDR2 reads FQNEAQ (reference sequence). The CDR3 contains 18 residues. CDR3 in amino acids: CASSLVPRLAGSRETQYF. CDR3 nucleotide sequence: TGTGCCAGCAGCTTAGTCCCCAGACTAGCGGGGAGCCGAGAGACCCAGTACTTC.

CDR3 in DNA: TGTGCCAGCAGCCCCGTAAGGGGAAACGAGCAGTACTTC. Protein: CASSPVRGNEQYF. The chain has TRBV4-2 and TRBJ2-7, with D possibly being TRBD1 (5 bases). The length of the CDR3 is 13 residues. Deletions cut 4 bases from V and 5 bases from J, with 12 bases between. Per the germline V gene, CDR1 is LGHNA and CDR2 is YNFKEQ.

The chain uses TRBV27 and TRBJ2-3, with 9 bases fitting TRBD2. The germline CDR1 and CDR2 sequences are MNHEY and SMNVEV (reference sequence). This CDR3 has 15 amino acids. With 8 bases clipped from V and 1 base from J, the junction kept 7 bases outside the gene matches. The CDR3 coding sequence is TGTGCCAGCTGGGGAGCGGGGGGAGGCACAGATACGCAGTATTTT. It encodes CASWGAGGGTDTQYF.

This clonotype has more than one count but fewer than ten. The chain employs TRBV2 and TRBJ1-4; possibly TRBD1 for D (5 bases). V was trimmed by 5 bases and J by 2 bases, leaving 15 bases between them. The CDR3 consists of 16 residues. CDR1 and CDR2 from the germline V gene are SNHLY and FYNNEI. The CDR3 region has the DNA TGTGCCAGCAGTAGTCCCGGGGAGGGGACTAATGAAAAACTGTTTTTT. It specifies CASSSPGEGTNEKLFF.

The genes are TRBV12-3 or TRBV12-4 and TRBJ1-2; D might be TRBD1 (5 bases). Trimming stripped 5 bases from V and 6 bases from J, with 16 bases between. This CDR3 has 14 amino acids. The DNA for the CDR3 is TGTGCCAGCAGTAACCTCCAGGGCACAGATGGCTACACCTTC. Its translation: CASSNLQGTDGYTF.

V usage is TRBV27 and J usage is TRBJ2-3; tentatively, D is TRBD1 or TRBD2 (6 bases each). This CDR3 spans 19 amino acids. Trimming pared 6 bases from V and 2 bases from J, leaving 27 bases between. Germline V CDR1 and CDR2: MNHEY, SMNVEV (reference sequence). In nucleotides, the CDR3 is TGTGCCAGCAGCCCACACTTCGTGCAGGGGAGGCAGGTCACAGATACGCAGTATTTT. Encoded protein: CASSPHFVQGRQVTDTQYF.

V and J are TRBV7-9 and TRBJ2-3, with D unresolved. The germline gives CDR1 SEHNR, CDR2 FQNEAQ (reference sequence). Trimming pared 0 bases from V and 7 bases from J, leaving 11 bases between. The CDR3 covers 14 residues. The CDR3 here is CASSLARDVYTQYF. As DNA, the CDR3 is TGTGCCAGCAGCTTAGCGCGTGACGTGTATACGCAGTATTTT. Drawing the rest from reference TRBV7-9 and TRBJ2-3, the complete variable domain is DTGVSQNPRHKITKRGQNVTFRCDPISEHNRLYWYRQTLGQGPEFLTYFQNEAQLEKSRLLSDRFSAERPKGSFSTLEIQRTEQGDSAMYLCASSLARDVYTQYFGPGTRLTVL.

The genes are TRBV3-1 and TRBJ2-6, with 9 bases fitting TRBD1. With 2 bases clipped from V and 9 bases from J, the junction kept 17 bases outside the gene matches. Looked up from germline, CDR1 is LGHDT and CDR2 is YNNKEL (reference sequence). The CDR3 loop spans 19 amino acids. As DNA, the CDR3 is TGTGCCAGCAGCCAAAAAGCGGTGGGGGGGACAGGGAATAGCAACGTCCTGACTTTC. It specifies CASSQKAVGGTGNSNVLTF.